Shown below are 18 T cell receptor beta chains from a single sample sequenced in a study of blood T cell repertoires in COVID-19. TCRdb's copy holds only in-frame clones and misses some; the assay was immunoSEQ multiplex PCR. The table includes fewer than 300,000 clones, approximately 85% detected once. Sequenced input: peripheral blood. Every receptor here comes from a woman aged 30 to 39 with acute or convalescent COVID-19.

This sequence joins TRBV7-3 and TRBJ1-6, with TRBD1 matching 8 bases. The CDR3 consists of 15 residues. Germline CDR1 and CDR2: SGHTA and FQGTGA. V shed 6 bases and J 7 bases; nucleotides not matched to a gene: 8. The CDR3 DNA follows: TGTGCCAGCAGACAAACAGGGGGTAGGAATTCACCCCTCCACTTT. Residues: CASRQTGGRNSPLHF. Based on the CDR3 plus reference TRBV7-3 and TRBJ1-6, the full variable domain is GAGVSQTPSNKVTEKGKYVELRCDPISGHTALYWYRQSLGQGPEFLIYFQGTGAADDSGLPNDRFFAVRPEGSVSTLKIQRTERGDSAVYLCASRQTGGRNSPLHFGNGTRLTVT.

CDR3 residues: CASSRTAAGGPHNEQFF. CDR3 DNA sequence: TGTGCCAGCAGCCGAACGGCGGCGGGAGGGCCCCACAATGAGCAGTTCTTC. The chain uses TRBV7-9 and TRBJ2-1, with 9 bases that match TRBD2. The junction had 13 bases not matched to a gene; V was cut back by 5 bases and J by 5 bases. The CDR3 has 17 residues. Per germline, CDR1 SEHNR and CDR2 FQNEAQ (reference sequence).

V usage is TRBV10-3 and J usage is TRBJ2-1; 9 bases align to TRBD2. Germline lookup yields CDR1 ENHRY and CDR2 SYGVKD. This CDR3 is 14 amino acids long. The V segment lost 4 bases and the J segment 9 bases; nucleotides outside the gene matches: 7. CDR3 nucleotide sequence: TGTGCCATCAGTGTAGGGACTAGCACCCGTGAGCAGTTCTTC. Encoded protein: CAISVGTSTREQFF.

The genes are TRBV30 and TRBJ2-7, with unresolved D. V was clipped by 3 bases and J by 1 base, with 4 bases between them. In germline, CDR1 is GTSNPN, CDR2 SVGIG (reference sequence). CDR3 length: 11 residues. The DNA of the CDR3 is TGTGCCTGGAGCCGTTCCTACGAGCAGTACTTC. Translated, it gives CAWSRSYEQYF.

This clone was seen a single time. The chain couples TRBV7-8 to TRBJ1-3; a possible D gene is TRBD1 (6 bases). CDR3 length equals 16 residues. Deletions cut 6 bases from V and 0 bases from J, with 15 bases between. CDR1 and CDR2 from the germline V gene are SGHVS and FQNEAQ. The CDR3 here is CASSHRDLSSGNTIYF. The CDR3 region has the DNA TGTGCCAGCAGTCACAGGGACCTAAGCTCTGGAAACACCATATATTTT.

The rearrangement joins TRBV19 to TRBJ1-2, with 9 bases lining up with TRBD1. Germline CDR1 is LNHDA and CDR2 is SQIVND (reference sequence). Trimming removed 7 bases from V and 3 bases from J; junction bases left unmatched: 6. This CDR3 is 14 amino acids long. The CDR3 DNA follows: TGTGCCAGTACCGACAGGGGGGTTGACTATGGCTACACCTTC. Translated, it gives CASTDRGVDYGYTF.

V is TRBV10-3 and J is TRBJ2-3, with a tentative D call TRBD2 (6 bases). The V end lost 3 bases, the J end lost 7 bases, and 11 bases lay between the germline ends. In germline, CDR1 is ENHRY, CDR2 SYGVKD. The CDR3 consists of 13 residues. The CDR3 DNA reads TGTGCCATCAGTGACGCTAGCGCAAATACGCAGTATTTT. This sequence encodes CAISDASANTQYF.

This clone was found a few times. The chain joins TRBV29-1 to TRBJ1-1; D perhaps matches TRBD1 (5 bases). This CDR3 is built from 12 residues. The germline V gene encodes CDR1 SQVTM and CDR2 ANQGSEA. Between the trimmed V and J ends, which lost 7 bases and 6 bases, there was a span of 15 bases. Here the CDR3 DNA reads TGCAGCGCAAATCAGGGTCGGTCTGAAGCTTTCTTT. It encodes CSANQGRSEAFF.

The V gene is TRBV10-3, the J gene TRBJ2-5, with 8 bases that match TRBD2. The J segment lost 5 bases and the V segment lost 11 bases, leaving 13 bases of the junction unmatched. Germline values: CDR1 ENHRY, CDR2 SYGVKD. The CDR3 consists of 14 residues. This CDR3 reads CAGSKSGSGETQYF. CDR3 nucleotides: TGTGCCGGGAGCAAGAGCGGGAGCGGCGAGACCCAGTACTTC.

CDR3 nucleotide sequence: TGCGCCAGCAGGAAGGACAGCTCCTATAATTCACCCCTCCACTTT. It translates to CASRKDSSYNSPLHF. The chain combines TRBV10-1 with TRBJ1-6, with D maybe TRBD1 (6 bases). V lost 6 bases and J lost 0, with 9 bases in between. The CDR3 loop spans 15 amino acids. Per germline, CDR1 WNHNN and CDR2 SYGVQD (reference sequence).

This chain links TRBV5-6 with TRBJ2-7; 11 bases are a match to TRBD2. With V trimmed by 1 base and J by 6 bases, 3 bases remained unmatched. The CDR3 totals 14 residues. Germline loops: CDR1 SGHDT, CDR2 YYEEEE. The CDR3 bases are TGTGCCAGCAGCTTGACTAGCGGGAGTGGCGAGCAGTACTTC. Its translation is CASSLTSGSGEQYF. Full variable domain (remainder filled in from reference TRBV5-6 and TRBJ2-7): DAGVTQSPTHLIKTRGQQVTLRCSPKSGHDTVSWYQQALGQGPQFIFQYYEEEERQRGNFPDRFSGHQFPNYSSELNVNALLLGDSALYLCASSLTSGSGEQYFGPGTRLTVT.

The chain couples TRBV9 to TRBJ1-2, with 7 bases matching TRBD1. Trimming at V came to 4 bases and at J to 3 bases, leaving 6 bases not matched to a gene. Germline lookup yields CDR1 SGDLS and CDR2 YYNGEE. The CDR3 consists of 14 residues. CDR3 nucleotides: TGTGCCAGCAGCCACCTTCAGGGGGACTATGGCTACACCTTC. Protein sequence: CASSHLQGDYGYTF.

This chain connects TRBV2 to TRBJ1-1; 8 bases agree with TRBD1. Unmatched junction bases numbered 5, after V lost 6 bases and J lost 5 bases. The germline V gene has CDR1 SNHLY and CDR2 FYNNEI. The CDR3 has 13 amino acids. The CDR3 region is CASRGTGKTEAFF. DNA of the CDR3: TGTGCCAGCAGGGGGACAGGTAAAACTGAAGCTTTCTTT.

The chain recombines TRBV30 with TRBJ2-5; D might be TRBD1 (6 bases). Germline lookup yields CDR1 GTSNPN and CDR2 SVGIG (reference sequence). This CDR3 is 15 amino acids long. V was cut by 3 bases and J by 0 bases, with 14 bases left in between. CDR3 nucleotides: TGTGCCTGGAGCCGGTCAGGGGTGTACCAAGAGACCCAGTACTTC. Its protein product is CAWSRSGVYQETQYF.

This chain joins TRBV15 and TRBJ1-2; the D is unclear. The V end was cut by 1 base, the J end by 2 bases, with 11 bases between. The CDR3 is 15 amino acids. Germline V gene sequence: CDR1 LNHNV, CDR2 YYDKDF (reference sequence). The CDR3 spells CATSRARGLNYGYTF. CDR3 DNA sequence: TGTGCCACCAGCAGAGCGAGAGGTTTGAACTATGGCTACACCTTC.

This clone was detected once. The rearrangement joins TRBV30 to TRBJ1-2; weak D call: TRBD1 (5 bases). The V gene lost 2 bases and the J gene lost 6 bases, with 16 bases spanning the gap. This CDR3 is 14 amino acids long. Germline-derived CDR1 and CDR2 are GTSNPN and SVGIG (reference sequence). The CDR3 here is CAWSREGRTDGYTF. The DNA for the CDR3 is TGTGCCTGGAGTCGGGAGGGGCGAACGGATGGCTACACCTTC.

The chain is built from TRBV19 and TRBJ2-3; tentative D call: TRBD2 (5 bases). Trimming took off 3 bases at V and 6 bases at J, with 13 bases between the two ends. This CDR3 comprises 14 residues. Per the germline V gene, CDR1 is LNHDA and CDR2 is SQIVND (reference sequence). The CDR3 here is CASSMRGWRDTQYF. The CDR3 region has the DNA TGTGCCAGTAGTATGCGAGGGTGGAGGGATACGCAGTATTTT.

This chain links TRBV5-4 with TRBJ1-2; no reliable D call. V gave up 0 bases and J gave up 7 bases, with 7 bases separating them. Germline-derived CDR1 and CDR2 are SGHNT and YYREEE (reference sequence). CDR3 size: 12 residues. The CDR3: CASSLDTSGYTF. The CDR3, as DNA: TGTGCCAGCAGCTTGGATACGAGTGGCTACACCTTC.